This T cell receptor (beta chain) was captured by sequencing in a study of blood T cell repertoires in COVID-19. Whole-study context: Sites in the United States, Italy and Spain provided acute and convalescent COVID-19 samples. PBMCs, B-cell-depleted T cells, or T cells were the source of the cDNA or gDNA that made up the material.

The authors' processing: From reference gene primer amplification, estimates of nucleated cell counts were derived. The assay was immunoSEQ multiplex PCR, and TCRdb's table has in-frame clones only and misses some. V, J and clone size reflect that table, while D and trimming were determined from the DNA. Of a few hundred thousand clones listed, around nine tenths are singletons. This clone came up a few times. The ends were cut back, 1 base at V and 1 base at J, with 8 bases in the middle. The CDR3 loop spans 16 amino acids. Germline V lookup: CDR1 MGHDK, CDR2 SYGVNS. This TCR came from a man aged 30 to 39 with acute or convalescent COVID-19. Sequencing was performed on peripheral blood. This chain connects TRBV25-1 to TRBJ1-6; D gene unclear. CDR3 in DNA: TGTGCCAGCAGTGAATCTGGGAGATCCTATAATTCACCCCTCCACTTT. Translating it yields CASSESGRSYNSPLHF.